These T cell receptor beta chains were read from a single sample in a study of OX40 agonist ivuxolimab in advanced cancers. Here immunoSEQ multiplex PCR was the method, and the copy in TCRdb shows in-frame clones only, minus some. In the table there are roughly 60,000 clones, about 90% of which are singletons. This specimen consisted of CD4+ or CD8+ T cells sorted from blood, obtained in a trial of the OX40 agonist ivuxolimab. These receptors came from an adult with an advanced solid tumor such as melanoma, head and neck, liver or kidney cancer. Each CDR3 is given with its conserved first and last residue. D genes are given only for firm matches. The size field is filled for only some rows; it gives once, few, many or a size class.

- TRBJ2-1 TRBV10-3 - CAISEVGFGRGEQFF TGTGCCATCAGTGAAGTGGGTTTCGGACGTGGTGAGCAGTTCTTC
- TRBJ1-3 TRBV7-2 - CASSLGSGNTIYF TGTGCCAGCAGCTTAGGAAGCGGAAACACCATATATTTT
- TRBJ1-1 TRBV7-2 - CASSLAGVDTEAFF TGTGCCAGCAGCTTAGCAGGGGTAGATACTGAAGCTTTCTTT
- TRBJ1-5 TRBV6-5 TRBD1 CASSLTGDSNQPQHF TGTGCCAGCAGTCTGACAGGGGATAGCAATCAGCCCCAGCATTTT
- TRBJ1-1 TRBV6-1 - CASSGVGAVPAEAFF TGTGCCAGCAGTGGGGTGGGCGCAGTTCCCGCTGAAGCTTTCTTT
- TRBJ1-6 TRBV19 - CASWSGGDSPLHF TGTGCCAGTTGGTCAGGAGGAGACTCACCCCTCCACTTT
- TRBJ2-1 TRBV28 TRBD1 CASMGQGGAPTWNEQFF TGTGCCAGCATGGGACAGGGTGGTGCCCCTACTTGGAATGAGCAGTTCTTC
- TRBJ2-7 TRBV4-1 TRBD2 CASSPPGLAGTYEQYF TGCGCCAGCAGCCCACCGGGACTAGCGGGGACCTACGAGCAGTACTTC
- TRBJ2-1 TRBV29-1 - CSVVLYNEQFF TGCAGCGTTGTACTATACAATGAGCAGTTCTTC
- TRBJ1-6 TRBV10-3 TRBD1 CAIRQTGTDNSPLHF TGTGCCATCAGACAAACCGGGACAGATAATTCACCCCTCCACTTT
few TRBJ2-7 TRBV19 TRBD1 CASSRGQLTEQYF TGTGCCAGTAGCAGGGGACAGCTAACCGAGCAGTACTTC
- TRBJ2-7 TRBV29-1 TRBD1 CSVGTGTGMNEQYF TGCAGCGTCGGGACCGGGACAGGGATGAACGAGCAGTACTTC
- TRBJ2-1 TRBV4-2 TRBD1 CASSRAGQVYNEQFF TGTGCCAGCAGCCGAGCCGGACAGGTCTACAATGAGCAGTTCTTC
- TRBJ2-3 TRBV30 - CAWSLLPTVSPDTQYF TGTGCCTGGAGTTTATTACCCACGGTTTCGCCCGATACGCAGTATTTT
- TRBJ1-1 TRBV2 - CASSQPGGNTEAFF TGTGCCAGCAGTCAGCCCGGGGGAAACACTGAAGCTTTCTTT
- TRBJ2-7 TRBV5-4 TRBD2 CASSSQGAGVYEQYF TGTGCCAGCAGCTCCCAGGGAGCGGGAGTTTACGAGCAGTACTTC
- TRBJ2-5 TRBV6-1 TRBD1 CASSAGQVGETQYF TGTGCCAGCAGCGCTGGACAGGTCGGGGAGACCCAGTACTTC
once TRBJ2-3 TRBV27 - CASSQFRGDTQYF TGTGCCAGCAGTCAGTTCAGGGGAGATACGCAGTATTTT
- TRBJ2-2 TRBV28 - CASSPRATTGELFF TGTGCCAGCAGTCCAAGAGCTACCACCGGGGAGCTGTTTTTT
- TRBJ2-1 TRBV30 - CAWSGDSYNEQFF TGTGCCTGGAGCGGAGACAGTTACAATGAGCAGTTCTTC